This T cell receptor beta chain was recorded in a study of control samples from healthy donors and cancer patients. This clone was counted between two and nine times. Sequencing used immunoSEQ multiplex PCR; TCRdb keeps in-frame clones, though not all of them. This sample has approximately 79,000 clones; 89% occur once, and the top ten carry roughly 6.9%. This CDR3 has 17 amino acids. The J segment lost 1 base and the V segment lost 11 bases, leaving 11 bases of the junction unmatched. The germline gives CDR1 LNHDA, CDR2 SQIVND (reference sequence). The chain carries TRBV19 and TRBJ2-6; 10 nucleotides align to TRBD1. Sequences were obtained from blood. This clonotype was obtained from a man aged 45-60 years in good health. In nucleotides, the CDR3 is TGTGCCGTGGATACGGGACAGGGGAAGTCTGGGGCCAACGTCCTGACTTTC. It translates to CAVDTGQGKSGANVLTF.